Described below is a single T cell receptor (beta chain) sequence and its context. Germline CDR1 reads SGHRS; CDR2 reads YFSETQ. This CDR3 has 17 amino acids. V shed 4 bases and J 7 bases; nucleotides not matched to a gene: 11. Profiled with immunoSEQ multiplex PCR; TCRdb holds only in-frame clones, not every one. The sample has 40,000 to 50,000 clones; more than 85% are singletons. This entry belongs to a study of T cell changes during pregnancy in multiple sclerosis. V usage is TRBV5-1 and J usage is TRBJ1-6, with 10 bases matching TRBD1. The sample in question was CD4+ T cells from peripheral blood mononuclear cells, obtained in the third trimester of pregnancy. The clonotype originates from a female donor with multiple sclerosis, enrolled in a pregnancy study. The CDR3 loop is CASSQGQGMKLNSPLHF. CDR3 coding DNA: TGCGCCAGCAGCCAGGGACAGGGGATGAAATTGAATTCACCCCTCCACTTT.